This TCR beta chain was observed in a study of shared clonotypes between healthy human individuals. The CDR3 loop spans 18 amino acids. V lost 5 bases, J lost 0 bases, and 13 bases stayed unmatched. Germline lookup yields CDR1 LGHNT and CDR2 FRNRAP. Assay used: immunoSEQ multiplex PCR; TCRdb lists only in-frame clones, some missing. The sample holds fewer than 3 million clones, around 90% seen once. J is TRBJ2-1 and V is TRBV12-5, with 7 bases fitting TRBD2. Sequencing was carried out using naive CD4+ T cells from PBMCs. Stated subset: CD45RA+ positively selected. This TCR was recovered from a man between 18 and 35 years old in good health. Some clones in this sample may be carry-over from other donors' samples. The CDR3 sequence is CASGTSAYRTSSYNEQFF. CDR3 DNA: TGTGCTAGTGGTACATCAGCGTATAGGACTAGCTCCTACAATGAGCAGTTCTTC.